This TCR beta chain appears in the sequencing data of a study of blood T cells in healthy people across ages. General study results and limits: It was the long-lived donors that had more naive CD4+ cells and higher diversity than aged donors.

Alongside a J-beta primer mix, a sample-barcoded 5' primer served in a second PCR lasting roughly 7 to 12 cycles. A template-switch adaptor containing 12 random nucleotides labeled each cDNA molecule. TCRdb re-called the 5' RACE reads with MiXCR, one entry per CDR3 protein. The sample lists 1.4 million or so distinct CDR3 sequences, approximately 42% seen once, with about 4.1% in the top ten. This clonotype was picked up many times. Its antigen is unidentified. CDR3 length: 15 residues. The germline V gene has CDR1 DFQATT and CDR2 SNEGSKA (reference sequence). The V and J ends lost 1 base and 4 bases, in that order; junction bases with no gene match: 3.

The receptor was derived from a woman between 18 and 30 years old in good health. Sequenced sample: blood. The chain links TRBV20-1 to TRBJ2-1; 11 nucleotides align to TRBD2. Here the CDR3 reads CSARGLAGIYNEQFF. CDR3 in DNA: TGCAGTGCTAGAGGACTAGCGGGAATTTACAATGAGCAGTTCTTC.